These 26 T cell receptor beta chains were all obtained from the same sample, sequenced in a study of blood T cell repertoires in COVID-19. Data came from immunoSEQ multiplex PCR; TCRdb stores just in-frame clones and leaves some out. The sample has 200,000 to 300,000 clones, over 75% seen once. Input material: peripheral blood. These receptors were obtained from a human donor in a cohort sampled during active COVID-19.

This clone was observed a handful of times. This chain links TRBV13 with TRBJ2-2; possible D gene TRBD1, 6 bases. V lost 2 bases to trimming and J lost 0 bases, with 13 bases between them. The CDR3 consists of 17 residues. The germline V gene encodes CDR1 PRHDT and CDR2 FYEKMQ (reference sequence). Here the CDR3 reads CASSLLDKGANTGELFF. Here the CDR3 DNA reads TGTGCCAGCAGCTTATTAGACAAGGGGGCGAACACCGGGGAGCTGTTTTTT.

This clone has a handful of counts. The chain links TRBV18 to TRBJ1-5, with a tentative D call TRBD1 (6 bases). The CDR3 is 14 amino acids. V was pared by 8 bases and J by 3 bases, with 14 bases between. Germline CDR1 KGHSH, CDR2 LQKENI. In DNA, the CDR3 is TGTGCCAGCGCGAATACAGGGTCCAATCAGCCCCAGCATTTT. Translation gives CASANTGSNQPQHF.

J is TRBJ1-5 and V is TRBV6-2 or TRBV6-3; D remains ambiguous. CDR1 and CDR2 from the germline V gene are MNHEY and SVGEGT. Trimming pared 2 bases from V and 5 bases from J, leaving 7 bases between. The CDR3 is 13 amino acids. CDR3 sequence reads: CASSYRGYQPQHF. The CDR3 DNA reads as TGTGCCAGCAGTTACCGGGGATATCAGCCCCAGCATTTT.

This chain connects TRBV5-6 to TRBJ2-5; maybe TRBD2 (6 bases). The CDR3 consists of 14 residues. The V end lost 4 bases, the J end lost 5 bases, and 15 bases lay between the germline ends. Germline-derived CDR1 and CDR2 are SGHDT and YYEEEE. The CDR3 reads CASSTDLAHETQYF. In nucleotides, the CDR3 is TGTGCCAGCAGCACCGACCTAGCGCATGAGACCCAGTACTTC. The full variable domain, completed using reference TRBV5-6 and TRBJ2-5, is DAGVTQSPTHLIKTRGQQVTLRCSPKSGHDTVSWYQQALGQGPQFIFQYYEEEERQRGNFPDRFSGHQFPNYSSELNVNALLLGDSALYLCASSTDLAHETQYFGPGTRLLVL.

The V call is TRBV5-1, the J call TRBJ2-3; TRBD2 matches 10 bases. V trimming: 2 bases; J trimming: 2 bases; junction bases outside the gene matches: 5. This CDR3 spans 16 amino acids. The germline gives CDR1 SGHRS, CDR2 YFSETQ. CDR3 residues: CASSLVAGGPTDTQYF. The CDR3 DNA reads as TGCGCCAGCAGCTTAGTAGCGGGAGGCCCCACAGATACGCAGTATTTT.

The chain uses TRBV3-1 (or the pseudogene TRBV3-2) and TRBJ1-1; 12 bases are a match to TRBD1. CDR1 and CDR2 (germline): LGHDT, YNNKEL (reference sequence). This CDR3 is built from 16 residues. V lost 6 bases, J lost 1 base, and 6 bases stayed unmatched. This chain's CDR3 is CASSAGTGGGNTEAFF. CDR3 nucleotides: TGTGCCAGCAGTGCCGGGACAGGGGGCGGGAACACTGAAGCTTTCTTT.

The rearrangement links TRBV7-2 to TRBJ1-2; D unresolved. Germline loops: CDR1 SGHTA, CDR2 FQGNSA. With 2 bases removed from V and 2 bases from J, the gap between germline ends came to 9 bases. This CDR3 is 14 amino acids long. CDR3 sequence reads: CASSLTQINYGYTF. CDR3 DNA: TGTGCCAGCAGCTTAACACAAATCAACTATGGCTACACCTTC.

V and J are TRBV5-6 and TRBJ2-1, with 9 bases fitting TRBD1. V lost 1 base and J lost 6; bases outside the gene matches: 11. This CDR3 is built from 17 residues. Per the germline V gene, CDR1 is SGHDT and CDR2 is YYEEEE. CDR3 in DNA: TGTGCCAGCAGCTTGTCTCTAGGGACAGGGATTTCCAATGAGCAGTTCTTC. This translates into CASSLSLGTGISNEQFF.

The rearrangement joins TRBV6-1 to TRBJ1-2; D remains unclear. The CDR3 is 14 residues long. Germline CDR1 MNHNS, CDR2 SASEGT. V was pared by 1 base and J by 5 bases, with 11 bases between. CDR3 protein: CASSEETYSYGYTF. The CDR3 DNA follows: TGTGCCAGCAGTGAAGAGACATATAGTTATGGCTACACCTTC.

The chain joins TRBV6-5 to TRBJ2-5; D may be TRBD2 (5 bases). This CDR3 has 14 amino acids. Trimming removed 10 bases from V and 1 base from J, with 16 bases in between. From germline, CDR1 is MNHEY and CDR2 SVGAGI. The CDR3 DNA follows: TGTGCCACTGATAGCAGCGGCTTCCAAGAGACCCAGTACTTC. Amino acid sequence: CATDSSGFQETQYF.

V and J are TRBV5-8 and TRBJ1-2; 7 nucleotides agree with TRBD1. Germline V gives CDR1 SGHTS, CDR2 YDEGEE. CDR3 length: 17 amino acids. V lost 6 bases, J lost 3 bases, and 17 bases stayed unmatched. Here the CDR3 reads CASKWRGQDRLDYGYTF. Written as DNA, the CDR3 is TGTGCCAGCAAATGGAGAGGACAGGACCGACTAGACTATGGCTACACCTTC. Full variable domain (missing parts from reference TRBV5-8 and TRBJ1-2): EAGVTQSPTHLIKTRGQQATLRCSPISGHTSVYWYQQALGLGLQFLLWYDEGEERNRGNFPPRFSGRQFPNYSSELNVNALELEDSALYLCASKWRGQDRLDYGYTFGSGTRLTVV.

The rearrangement uses TRBV29-1 and TRBJ2-7; 7 bases fit TRBD2. CDR3 length equals 13 residues. V shed 5 bases and J 6 bases; nucleotides not matched to a gene: 10. Germline CDR1 and CDR2: SQVTM and ANQGSEA. CDR3 region: CSVTGLGVSEQYF. CDR3 nucleotides: TGCAGCGTTACCGGACTAGGAGTTTCCGAGCAGTACTTC.

J is TRBJ1-4 and V is TRBV19; D uncertain. Trimming pared 6 bases from V and 10 bases from J, leaving 15 bases between. Germline-derived CDR1 and CDR2 are LNHDA and SQIVND (reference sequence). The CDR3 consists of 13 residues. CDR3 in amino acids: CASSRVPSGKLFF. In DNA form, the CDR3 reads TGTGCCAGTAGCAGAGTCCCATCAGGAAAACTGTTTTTT.

This chain links TRBV6-2 or TRBV6-3 with TRBJ1-1, with a weak D call TRBD1 (5 bases). Deletions cut 6 bases from V and 1 base from J, with 9 bases between. CDR1 and CDR2 (germline): MNHEY, SVGEGT. There are 13 residues in the CDR3. The CDR3 bases are TGTGCCAGCAGCCTCGACAGGAACACTGAAGCTTTCTTT. Residues: CASSLDRNTEAFF.

V is TRBV3-1 (or the pseudogene TRBV3-2) and J is TRBJ2-5; TRBD1 might be the D (5 bases). V lost 0 bases and J 0 bases, leaving 11 bases between the germline ends. The germline V gene has CDR1 LGHDT and CDR2 YNNKEL (reference sequence). This CDR3 is built from 16 residues. Written as DNA, the CDR3 is TGTGCCAGCAGCCAAGATGGGGCCAGGAACCAAGAGACCCAGTACTTC. It is translated as CASSQDGARNQETQYF.

The V gene is TRBV11-2, the J gene TRBJ2-7; 7 nucleotides agree with TRBD2. V trimming: 1 base; J trimming: 0 bases; junction bases outside the gene matches: 6. The CDR3 is 16 residues long. In germline, CDR1 is SGHAT, CDR2 FQNNGV. The DNA of the CDR3 is TGTGCCAGCAGCTTAGGGCCTAGCGGACTCTCCTACGAGCAGTACTTC. Translation gives CASSLGPSGLSYEQYF.

This clone was recorded only once. The rearrangement joins TRBV3-1 (or the pseudogene TRBV3-2) to TRBJ2-4; D is possibly TRBD2 (6 bases). V lost 8 bases to trimming and J lost 7 bases, with 15 bases between them. Germline assignment: CDR1 LGHDT and CDR2 YNNKEL (reference sequence). This CDR3 region has 13 residues. The chain's CDR3 is CASGEAARNIQYF. The CDR3, as DNA: TGTGCCAGCGGGGAGGCCGCAAGGAACATTCAGTACTTC.

This clone was recorded only once. The chain employs TRBV7-2 and TRBJ1-2; 8 bases agree with TRBD1. The CDR3 contains 17 residues. The V segment lost 0 bases and the J segment 3 bases; nucleotides outside the gene matches: 9. Germline loops: CDR1 SGHTA, CDR2 FQGNSA. In DNA form, the CDR3 reads TGTGCCAGCAGCTTAGCGGCAGGGGGCCGAGGGCACTATGGCTACACCTTC. This encodes CASSLAAGGRGHYGYTF.

The chain couples TRBV19 to TRBJ2-7; D perhaps matches TRBD2 (5 bases). V lost 4 bases, J lost 6 bases, and 7 bases lay in between. Germline V gives CDR1 LNHDA, CDR2 SQIVND (reference sequence). This CDR3 is built from 11 residues. CDR3: CASSTGGEQYF. The CDR3 DNA is TGTGCCAGTAGTACTGGAGGCGAGCAGTACTTC.

V usage is TRBV4-2 and J usage is TRBJ1-2, with TRBD1 as a possible D gene (5 bases). The CDR3 loop spans 13 amino acids. Germline-derived CDR1 and CDR2 are LGHNA and YNFKEQ. Trimming stripped 4 bases from V and 6 bases from J, with 12 bases between. CDR3 nucleotide sequence: TGTGCCAGCAGCCTCACCCCCAGGGATGGCTACACCTTC. This translates into CASSLTPRDGYTF.

This CDR3 reads CASSLDGGGREQYF. The CDR3 DNA reads TGTGCCAGCAGCTTAGACGGCGGGGGACGCGAGCAGTACTTC. The chain uses TRBV11-2 and TRBJ2-7; TRBD2 aligns across 7 bases. Germline CDR1 and CDR2: SGHAT and FQNNGV. J gave up 6 bases and V 0 bases, and 5 bases lay outside the gene matches. This CDR3 is 14 amino acids long.

This chain joins TRBV7-2 and TRBJ1-1, with 7 positions matching TRBD1. This CDR3 is built from 16 residues. The V gene end was trimmed by 5 bases and the J gene end by 4 bases; junction bases not matched to a gene: 13. Germline V gene sequence: CDR1 SGHTA, CDR2 FQGNSA. The CDR3 DNA reads TGTGCCAGCAGCCCTAGACAGGGCATAAGAGGCACTGAAGCTTTCTTT. Residues: CASSPRQGIRGTEAFF.

The V and J genes are TRBV5-4 and TRBJ1-1; no clear D. The CDR3 is made up of 16 amino acids. Trimming cost V 4 bases and J 0 bases, with 16 bases left between them. CDR1 and CDR2 (germline): SGHNT, YYREEE (reference sequence). CDR3 nucleotides: TGTGCCAGCAGCCCCGAAGTTAGTGCTATGAACACTGAAGCTTTCTTT. It yields the protein CASSPEVSAMNTEAFF.

The J gene is TRBJ2-7, the V gene TRBV6-6, with 10 nucleotides matching TRBD1. The germline V gene encodes CDR1 MNHNY and CDR2 SVGAGI (reference sequence). This CDR3 comprises 14 residues. V trimming: 4 bases; J trimming: 4 bases; junction bases outside the gene matches: 4. The CDR3: CASSFGTGAYEQYF. Written as DNA, the CDR3 is TGTGCCAGCAGTTTCGGGACAGGGGCTTACGAGCAGTACTTC.

The chain uses TRBV6-5 and TRBJ1-5, with a tentative D call TRBD1 (5 bases). Looked up from germline, CDR1 is MNHEY and CDR2 is SVGAGI. The CDR3 totals 16 residues. Trimming removed 4 bases at V and 0 bases at J, with 13 bases between. The CDR3 spells CASSSTQGSSNQPQHF. The CDR3 bases are TGTGCCAGCAGTTCCACCCAGGGTTCTAGCAATCAGCCCCAGCATTTT.

CDR3 nucleotide sequence: TGTGCCAGCAGCCCAAGTGGACAGACCTACGAGCAGTACTTC. Its translation: CASSPSGQTYEQYF. The chain uses TRBV3-1 (or the pseudogene TRBV3-2) and TRBJ2-7; a weak D match, TRBD1 (6 bases). The CDR3 is 14 amino acids. Germline CDR1 is LGHDT and CDR2 is YNNKEL (reference sequence). The V and J ends lost 4 bases and 2 bases respectively, with 12 bases between them.